This T cell receptor beta chain was identified during a study of shared clonotypes between healthy human individuals (TCRdb year 2020). Turning to the overall study: The cohort included three men and a couple of women between 18 and 49 years of age. Each donor's leukapheresis produced roughly between roughly 0.9 and 8.9 billion PBMCs. To estimate repertoire size and how much clonotype sharing occurs between individuals, the study deeply sequenced the blood TCR repertoires of several healthy adults. For each donor, CD4 naive and CD4 memory were each run on three plates, CD8 naive on two plates, and CD8 memory on one plate. To increase sequencing depth and limit assay-specific biases, TCR repertoire library preparation and sequencing were carried out by different laboratories using diverse techniques.

This clone came up once. Its antigen target is currently unknown. No much larger clone exists at a distance of one base, and base qualities are not known. General conclusions and limits of the study: Sharing across a handful of donors was observed for about 5% of naive CD4, over 3% of naive CD8, over 2% of memory CD4, and about 0.38% of memory CD8 clonotypes. Even with the large sequencing depth, rarefaction of the sorted-subset datasets indicated that sequencing was incomplete. Clonotypes shared by all four sorted-subset donors showed higher generation probabilities than non-shared clonotypes. The genetic and exposure-history diversity represented was limited by the small number of donors. Pairwise subsampling led to the expectation that sequencing depth would affect the degree of clonotype sharing among donors. Sampling was restricted to blood, and TCR repertoires in tissue are likely to differ from TCR repertoires in blood. Estimated clonotype richness was generally larger for naive than for memory subsets.

TCR CDR3 regions were amplified from genomic DNA by multiplex PCR using the deep immunoSEQ assay. For each cell subset, the extracted genomic DNA was distributed evenly across all wells of several immunoSEQ 96-well plates, and each plate served as one replicate. Each replicate PCR for sorted subsets received 200 ng genomic DNA, equal to roughly 30,000 T cell genomes. The purified libraries were quantified using a Qubit 3.0 fluorometer, sized with a Bioanalyzer 2100, and then quantified again using the KAPA Library Quantification kit. Every immunoSEQ 96-well plate was sequenced on a separate single-read 150-cycle Illumina NextSeq 550 flow cell. The study's processing was this. The immunoSEQ output contained only junctional sequences without quality scores, so filtering could not match that applied to full-length reads. To assign V/J genes and CDR3, sequences were annotated against IMGT germline references using PyIR, a Python wrapper for IgBLAST v1.9. Any read was removed if the V/J assignment was weak (E-value above 1e-6), the CDR3 was missing, or the read contained stop codons, out-of-frame junctions, or ambiguous translated residues. V3J clonotypes were defined as sequences sharing the same inferred V gene, J gene, and CDR3 amino acid sequence. Percentage overlap between repertoires was calculated by dividing the number of shared unique clonotypes by the size of the smaller repertoire. Richness of each repertoire was evaluated using RTK rarefaction, the Chao1 estimator, and Recon v2.1 estimates of unobserved clonotypes. OLGA was used to compute generation probabilities for all TCRbeta clonotypes that the gDNA method yielded from four donors. Drawn from immuneACCESS, this table holds only the in-frame rearrangements with V and J called that TCRdb kept. Clones are partly lost; checked studies trace under half to an unresolved V gene and leave the rest unexplained. That table furnishes V, J and clone size, whereas the DNA furnished D and trimming. This sample lists some 500,000 clones; about 95% were detected once. The ten most abundant clones make up under 0.06% of the sample.

CDR1 and CDR2 are read off the germline V gene (reference sequence) as LNHDA and SQIVND. The CDR3 has 15 amino acids, counting the end cysteine and phenylalanine. Kept here is only the CDR3 DNA, which spans 45 bases and is read in frame from base 1. V loses 5 bases at its end and J loses 14 bases; junction bases beyond the gene matches: 9. The donors were healthy, HIV-negative adults with no recently reported acute infections or vaccinations. Only Caucasian adults living in Nashville, Tennessee, USA were represented among the donors. CD4+ T cells were enriched through magnetic negative selection, after which naive cells were positively selected on CD45RA and the remaining negative fraction served as the memory subset. Blood was collected by leukapheresis, and PBMCs were isolated by Ficoll-Histopaque density gradient centrifugation and then cryopreserved in liquid nitrogen vapor phase. Analytical flow cytometry was used to check the purity and quantity of each magnetically sorted T cell population. From each sorted fraction, genomic DNA was isolated and quantified by UV absorbance on a Nanodrop 2000c.

The sequencing input was naive CD4+ T cells sorted from blood. The cell subset or site label of this sample denotes: CD45RA+ positively selected. The chain employs TRBV19 and TRBJ2-1; 16 central bases correspond to TRBD2. The receptor was derived from a woman in her 30s in good health. Here the CDR3 is given as CASSGGTSGRAQEFF. The DNA reads as follows: TGTGCCAGTAGTGGGGGGACTAGCGGGAGGGCTCAAGAGTTCTTC. The variable domain in full, with residues beyond the CDR3 obtained from the reference TRBV19 and TRBJ2-1 genes, is DGGITQSPKYLFRKEGQNVTLSCEQNLNHDAMYWYRQDPGQGLRLIYYSQIVNDFQKGDIAEGYSVSREKKESFPLTVTSAQKNPTAFYLCASSGGTSGRAQEFFGPGTRLTVL.